The sequence of this T cell receptor beta chain was determined in a study of T-cell memory formation after mild COVID-19. Background on the study: Largely, TCR clusters stayed within a single donor. General observations from the study: Clones contracting day 15 to 85 were balanced CD4/CD8; later expanders leaned CD4+. CD4+ clones that contracted lay mainly in CM and EM; CD8+ ones lay in EMRA.

A word on this clonotype: Its target is unknown. A single base separates this from a much larger clone, so it may be a read error.

CDR3 length: 13 residues. Trimming stripped 6 bases from V and 1 base from J, with 9 bases between. Per germline, CDR1 SEHNR and CDR2 FQNEAQ (reference sequence). TCR alpha and TCR beta cDNA libraries carrying sample barcodes and UMIs were produced by 5'RACE using constant-segment primers. TCRdb passed the 5' RACE reads through MiXCR, listing each CDR3 protein once. The profile covers about 560,000 distinct CDR3 sequences, with about 20% appearing a single time and approximately 8.4% taken by the ten largest. This chain links TRBV7-9 with TRBJ1-1; D may be TRBD1 (5 bases). Sample: PBMCs or a T cell subset sorted from them (not recorded which). This TCR was recovered from an adult woman who had mild COVID-19 (a few samples of this study predate the infection). Cell type and time point are not known. The chain's CDR3 is CASRRGGNTEAFF. The CDR3 coding sequence is TGTGCCAGCAGAAGGGGAGGGAACACTGAAGCTTTCTTT.